These T cell receptor beta chains were read from a single sample in a study of T cells in Graves' hyperthyroidism and ophthalmopathy. TCRdb redid the calling of the multiplex PCR reads with MiXCR, one entry per CDR3 protein. The table shows about 570,000 distinct CDR3 sequences, with about 45% occurring only once. Sequenced input: peripheral blood or thyroid tissue (not recorded which). These receptors came from an adult woman with Graves' disease, either hyperthyroidism or ophthalmopathy (not recorded which). The CDR3 runs from the conserved cysteine through the conserved F or W. D genes are given only for firm matches. The size of a clone is reported for some rows only, either as once, few or many, or as a class for expanded clones.

>TRBJ2-2|13|.|TRBV10-1|TRBD1
CASRAGGTGELFF
TGTGCCAGCAGGGCAGGGGGCACCGGGGAGCTGTTTTTT
>TRBJ2-7|12|many|TRBV10-3|TRBD2
CAISERLAGQYF
TGTGCCATCAGTGAGAGGCTAGCGGGGCAGTACTTC
>TRBJ1-5|13|many|TRBV29-1|.
CSVVEWVGQPQHF
TGCAGCGTTGTCGAGTGGGTTGGCCAGCCCCAGCATTTT
>TRBJ1-3|12|.|TRBV10-3|.
CAIYRPGNTIYF
TGTGCCATCTACAGGCCTGGAAACACCATATATTTT
>TRBJ1-1|13|few|TRBV15|TRBD1
CATSLTGGTEAFF
TGTGCCACCAGCCTGACAGGGGGCACTGAAGCTTTCTTT
>TRBJ1-3|14|.|TRBV5-4|.
CASSFGVSGNTIYF
TGTGCCAGCAGCTTTGGGGTCTCTGGAAACACCATATATTTT
>TRBJ1-1|14|.|TRBV29-1|TRBD1
CSVEAGTGDTEAFF
TGCAGCGTTGAAGCCGGGACAGGGGACACTGAAGCTTTCTTT
>TRBJ1-1|11|.|TRBV29-1|.
CSLRQGSEAFF
TGCAGCTTACGCCAGGGTTCTGAAGCTTTCTTT
>TRBJ2-5|15|few|TRBV4-2|TRBD2
CASSLADAGRETQYF
TGTGCCAGCAGCTTAGCCGATGCCGGGAGGGAGACCCAGTACTTC
>TRBJ2-1|14|.|TRBV6-1|TRBD2
CASSLGLAGDEQFF
TGTGCCAGCAGCCTGGGGCTAGCGGGAGATGAGCAGTTCTTC
>TRBJ2-5|15|few|TRBV5-1|.
CASSQGSGPSGAQYF
TGCGCCAGCAGCCAAGGAAGCGGTCCCTCTGGGGCCCAGTACTTC
>TRBJ2-2|16|.|TRBV5-1|TRBD1
CASSMGQGDYLRELFF
TGCGCCAGCAGCATGGGACAGGGAGATTACCTACGGGAGCTGTTTTTT
>TRBJ1-2|14|many|TRBV20-1|.
CSARATTFNYGYTF
TGCAGTGCTAGGGCGACGACATTTAACTATGGCTACACCTTC
>TRBJ1-2|17|.|TRBV3-1|TRBD1
CASSQKAGTEINYGYTF
TGTGCCAGCAGCCAAAAAGCCGGGACAGAGATTAACTATGGCTACACCTTC
>TRBJ1-5|17|many|TRBV4-1|.
CASSQGPVIVGNQPQHF
TGCGCCAGCAGCCAAGGTCCCGTAATTGTCGGCAATCAGCCCCAGCATTTT
>TRBJ2-5|17|.|TRBV15|.
CATSRDQPRHRQEIQYF
TGTGCCACCAGCAGAGACCAACCGAGACACAGACAAGAGATCCAGTACTTC
>TRBJ1-1|15|.|TRBV20-1|.
CSARDFGPGRTEAFF
TGCAGTGCTAGAGATTTCGGACCCGGAAGGACTGAAGCTTTCTTT
>TRBJ2-7|15|many|TRBV12-3/TRBV12-4|.
CASRPGRRHLYEQYF
TGTGCCAGCAGGCCGGGGCGAAGACATTTGTACGAGCAGTACTTC
>TRBJ1-3|13|many|TRBV19|.
CATGPGSGNTIYF
TGTGCCACAGGACCGGGCTCTGGAAACACCATATATTTT
>TRBJ2-7|12|.|TRBV15|.
CATSSDHYEQYF
TGTGCCACCAGCAGCGACCACTACGAGCAGTACTTC
>TRBJ2-7|14|many|TRBV12-3/TRBV12-4|.
CASRPSGLPYEQYF
TGTGCCAGCAGACCATCGGGGCTTCCCTACGAGCAGTACTTC
>TRBJ1-5|14|few|TRBV28|.
CASSLLRTTKPQHF
TGTGCCAGCAGTTTATTGAGGACGACGAAGCCCCAGCATTTT
>TRBJ2-3|14|once|TRBV7-8|.
CASSSEDGADTQYF
TGTGCCAGCAGCTCCGAAGACGGGGCAGATACGCAGTATTTT
>TRBJ1-2|14|.|TRBV2|TRBD1
CASSGTGAPYLYTF
TGTGCCAGCAGTGGGACAGGTGCGCCCTATCTCTACACCTTC
>TRBJ2-1|14|.|TRBV7-2|TRBD2
CASNPDGRFGEQFF
TGTGCCAGCAACCCCGACGGGAGGTTTGGTGAGCAGTTCTTC
>TRBJ1-1|10|many|TRBV19|.
CAHLNTEAFF
TGTGCTCATTTGAACACTGAAGCTTTCTTT
>TRBJ2-3|14|.|TRBV2|.
CASSEWATTDTQYF
TGTGCCAGCAGTGAATGGGCGACCACAGATACGCAGTATTTT
>TRBJ2-7|15|.|TRBV9|.
CASSLWGIGACEQYF
TGTGCCAGCAGTTTATGGGGAATAGGGGCCTGCGAGCAGTACTTC
>TRBJ2-2|14|many|TRBV7-2|.
CASSLVSYTGELFF
TGTGCCAGCAGCTTAGTATCGTACACCGGGGAGCTGTTTTTT
>TRBJ1-5|16|.|TRBV2|.
CASSRGLAGGRKTQHF
TGTGCCAGCAGTCGGGGACTAGCGGGAGGGAGAAAGACCCAGCATTTT
>TRBJ1-5|14|few|TRBV2|TRBD1
CASIMGQPPQPQHF
TGTGCCAGTATTATGGGACAGCCCCCTCAGCCCCAGCATTTT
>TRBJ2-5|12|.|TRBV15|.
CATSRLQGTQYF
TGTGCCACCAGCAGATTACAGGGGACCCAGTACTTC
>TRBJ2-7|16|.|TRBV7-8|TRBD2
CASSPGLAGGDYEQYF
TGTGCCAGCAGCCCGGGACTAGCGGGAGGGGACTACGAGCAGTACTTC
>TRBJ1-2|15|.|TRBV20-1|.
CSASSYDSPSAGYTF
TGCAGTGCCAGCAGTTACGACAGTCCCTCCGCGGGCTACACCTTC
>TRBJ2-5|15|.|TRBV19|TRBD2
CASSPGGWPQETQYF
TGTGCCAGTAGTCCCGGGGGGTGGCCCCAAGAGACCCAGTACTTC
>TRBJ1-2|15|.|TRBV29-1|.
CSVVFYRADGYGYTF
TGCAGCGTTGTCTTCTATAGGGCCGACGGCTATGGCTACACCTTC
>TRBJ2-5|14|few|TRBV9|.
CASSEGLRGETQYF
TGTGCCAGCAGCGAGGGACTCCGCGGGGAGACCCAGTACTTC
>TRBJ2-2|15|.|TRBV7-2|.
CASSLSEWATGELFF
TGTGCCAGCAGCTTATCAGAGTGGGCTACCGGGGAGCTGTTTTTT
>TRBJ1-5|14|.|TRBV7-4|.
CASSQESTRQPQHF
TGCGCCAGCAGCCAAGAATCAACTCGTCAGCCCCAGCATTTT
>TRBJ2-3|17|.|TRBV20-1|TRBD1
CSASRGTGDLSTDTQYF
TGCAGTGCTAGTCGGGGGACAGGGGATCTTAGCACAGATACGCAGTATTTT
>TRBJ2-1|15|.|TRBV24-1|TRBD2
CATTESSGTSNEQFF
TGTGCCACCACAGAATCTAGCGGGACATCGAATGAGCAGTTCTTC
>TRBJ1-1|14|.|TRBV7-8|.
CASSIGHPNTEAFF
TGTGCCAGCAGCATCGGGCACCCGAACACTGAAGCTTTCTTT
>TRBJ2-7|14|few|TRBV6-6|.
CASSTTGIPYEQYF
TGTGCCAGCAGTACCACAGGGATTCCGTACGAGCAGTACTTC